This T cell receptor (beta chain) is from a study of siplizumab effects on memory and regulatory T cells. Study-wide results and caveats: Alloreactive sequences traceable to unstimulated CD4+ memory cells declined significantly under siplizumab.

Sequenced by immunoSEQ multiplex PCR; TCRdb stores in-frame clones only, minus some. This table holds 70,000 or so clones, 75% to 95% found once. A remark on this clone: Its target is not known.

CDR1 ENHRY and CDR2 SYGVKD come from the germline V gene. V was shortened by 6 bases and J by 0 bases, with 11 bases between the two germline ends. The CDR3 loop spans 14 amino acids. This chain joins TRBV10-3 and TRBJ1-1; D is perhaps TRBD1 (6 bases). This sequence originates from a human donor in good health. Sample: CD8+ T cells sorted from blood. In DNA form, the CDR3 reads TGTGCCATCAGGCAGACAGGTTTGAACACTGAAGCTTTCTTT. Residues: CAIRQTGLNTEAFF.